This is a list of T cell receptor beta chains from one sample in a study of beta chain features in type 1 diabetes. Profiled with immunoSEQ multiplex PCR; TCRdb holds only in-frame clones, not every one. The sample shows about 230,000 clones, about 9.3% of them seen only once. Source material: naive CD4+ T cells from blood. These receptors were collected from a woman younger than 35 in good health. CDR3s include the opening cysteine and the closing phenylalanine or tryptophan. The D gene is left open where the match is weak. Size is stated for part of the rows, as once, few or many counts, or as a class when the clone is expanded.

v_gene	abundance	d_gene	j_gene	CDR3nt	CDR3aa
TRBV30	few	NA	TRBJ1-5	TGTGCCTGGAGTCAGGGTTGGAATCAGCCCCAGCATTTT	CAWSQGWNQPQHF
TRBV4-1	few	NA	TRBJ1-1	TGCGCCAGCAGCCAAGATCGGGCAAGGGGGACTGAAGCTTTCTTT	CASSQDRARGTEAFF
TRBV5-1	NA	TRBD2	TRBJ2-1	TGCGCCAGCAGGGGATTTAGCGGGAGACGGAGCAATGAGCAGTTCTTC	CASRGFSGRRSNEQFF
TRBV6-1	few	NA	TRBJ2-3	TGTGCCAGCAGGAGGGTTGATACGCAGTATTTT	CASRRVDTQYF
TRBV6-1	few	NA	TRBJ1-3	TGTGCCAGCAGTGAAGACAGATTCTCTGGAAACACCATATATTTT	CASSEDRFSGNTIYF
TRBV19	NA	NA	TRBJ1-5	TGTGCCAGTAGTATCGGCAGGGGACCAAATCAGCCCCAGCATTTT	CASSIGRGPNQPQHF
TRBV7-9	NA	NA	TRBJ1-4	TGTGCCAGCAGCTTCTCGGGTTGGAATGAAAAACTGTTTTTT	CASSFSGWNEKLFF
TRBV9	once	NA	TRBJ1-1	TGTGCCAGCAGCGTAGGGGCCAGTACGCTAAACACTGAAGCTTTCTTT	CASSVGASTLNTEAFF
TRBV6-5	NA	NA	TRBJ1-4	TGTGCCAGCAGCTCCCACACCCTGCCGGAAAAACTGTTTTTT	CASSSHTLPEKLFF
TRBV4-1	few	NA	TRBJ2-7	TGCGCCAGCAGCCCTCCCTTGGTGAGGGGGGGACGGCACGAGCAGTACTTC	CASSPPLVRGGRHEQYF
TRBV5-1	NA	TRBD2	TRBJ2-7	TGCGCCAGCAGCTTGGGGACTAGCGGGAGGCGATCCTACGAGCAGTACTTC	CASSLGTSGRRSYEQYF
TRBV7-9	few	TRBD2	TRBJ2-5	TGTGCCAGCAGCCTGACTAGCGGGAGAGAGACCCAGTACTTC	CASSLTSGRETQYF